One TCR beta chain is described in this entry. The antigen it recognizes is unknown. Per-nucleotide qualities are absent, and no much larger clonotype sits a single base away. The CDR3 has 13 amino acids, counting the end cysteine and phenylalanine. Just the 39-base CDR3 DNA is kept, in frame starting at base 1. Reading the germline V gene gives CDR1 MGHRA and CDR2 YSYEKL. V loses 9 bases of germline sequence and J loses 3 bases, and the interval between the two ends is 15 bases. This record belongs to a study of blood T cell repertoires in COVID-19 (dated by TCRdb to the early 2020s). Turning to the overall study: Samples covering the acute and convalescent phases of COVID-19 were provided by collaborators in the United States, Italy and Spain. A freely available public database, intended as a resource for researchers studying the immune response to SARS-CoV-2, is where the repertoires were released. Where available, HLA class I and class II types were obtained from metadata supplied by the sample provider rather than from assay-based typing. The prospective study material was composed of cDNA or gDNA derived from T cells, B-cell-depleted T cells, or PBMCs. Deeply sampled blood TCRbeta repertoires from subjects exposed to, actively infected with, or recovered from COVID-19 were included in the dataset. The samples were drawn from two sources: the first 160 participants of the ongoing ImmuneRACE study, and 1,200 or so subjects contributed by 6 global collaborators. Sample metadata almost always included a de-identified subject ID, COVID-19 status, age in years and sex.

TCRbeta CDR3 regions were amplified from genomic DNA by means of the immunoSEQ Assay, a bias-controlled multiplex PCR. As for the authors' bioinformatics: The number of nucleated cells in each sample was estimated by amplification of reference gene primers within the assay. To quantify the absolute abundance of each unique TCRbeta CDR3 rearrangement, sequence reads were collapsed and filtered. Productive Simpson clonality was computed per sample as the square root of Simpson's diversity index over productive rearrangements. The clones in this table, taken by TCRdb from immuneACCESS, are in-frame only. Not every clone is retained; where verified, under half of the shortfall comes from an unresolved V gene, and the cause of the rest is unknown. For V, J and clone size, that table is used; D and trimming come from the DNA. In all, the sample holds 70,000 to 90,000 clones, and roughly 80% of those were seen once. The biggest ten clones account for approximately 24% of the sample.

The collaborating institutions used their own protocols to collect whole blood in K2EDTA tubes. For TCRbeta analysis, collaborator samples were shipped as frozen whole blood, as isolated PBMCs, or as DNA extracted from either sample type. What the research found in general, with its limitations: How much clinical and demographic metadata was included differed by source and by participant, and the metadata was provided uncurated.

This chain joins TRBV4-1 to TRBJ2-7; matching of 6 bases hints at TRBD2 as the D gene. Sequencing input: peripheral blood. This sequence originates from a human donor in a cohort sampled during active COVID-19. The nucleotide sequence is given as TGCGCCAGTCCAGGGAGGACCCACTACGAGCAGTACTTC. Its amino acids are CASPGRTHYEQYF.